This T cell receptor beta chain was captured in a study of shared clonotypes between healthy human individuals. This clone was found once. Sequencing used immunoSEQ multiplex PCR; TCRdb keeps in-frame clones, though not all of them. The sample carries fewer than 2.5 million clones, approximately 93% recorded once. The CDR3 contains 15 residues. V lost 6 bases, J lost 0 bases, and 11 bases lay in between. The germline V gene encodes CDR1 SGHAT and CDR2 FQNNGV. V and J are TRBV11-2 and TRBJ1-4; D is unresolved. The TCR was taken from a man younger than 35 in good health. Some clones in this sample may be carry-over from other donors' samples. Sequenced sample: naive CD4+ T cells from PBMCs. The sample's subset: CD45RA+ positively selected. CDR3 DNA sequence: TGTGCCAGCAGTTACCCGAGCGCAACTAATGAAAAACTGTTTTTT. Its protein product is CASSYPSATNEKLFF.